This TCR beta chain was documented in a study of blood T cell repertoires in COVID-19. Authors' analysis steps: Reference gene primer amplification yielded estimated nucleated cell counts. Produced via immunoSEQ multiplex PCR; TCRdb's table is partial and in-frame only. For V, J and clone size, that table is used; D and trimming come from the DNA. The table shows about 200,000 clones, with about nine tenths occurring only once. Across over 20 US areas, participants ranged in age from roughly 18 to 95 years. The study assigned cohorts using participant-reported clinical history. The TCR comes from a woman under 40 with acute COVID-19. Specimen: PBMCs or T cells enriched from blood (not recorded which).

CDR3 coding DNA: TGTGCCAGCAGTGAGTCCCCCAGGAACTATGGCTACACCTTC. It translates to CASSESPRNYGYTF. V is TRBV25-1 and J is TRBJ1-2; D not resolved. V was trimmed by 3 bases and J by 2 bases, leaving 10 bases between them. Germline-derived CDR1 and CDR2 are MGHDK and SYGVNS. The CDR3 has 14 amino acids.